Shown below are 15 T cell receptor beta chains from a single sample sequenced in a study of naive and memory T cell subsets. Findings of the study overall: Possibly reflecting memory cells re-expressing CD45RA, a few larger clonotypes occurred in naive repertoires, especially CD8.

Their specific antigens are unknown. Both TRBC1 and TRBC2 were covered by a beta constant-region primer of two equimolar oligonucleotides. The ligated cDNA underwent four PCR rounds using SP2 and nested alpha and beta constant-region primers. One entry per CDR3 protein results from TCRdb running MiXCR on the UMI-ligation and nested PCR reads. The sample comprises over 110,000 distinct CDR3 sequences, approximately 21% of which are singletons, and 0.6% to 0.8% rests with the top ten. The sequencing input was naive CD8+ T cells from blood. The receptors stem from a human donor in good health.

The J gene is TRBJ2-1, the V gene TRBV6-2 or TRBV6-3, with TRBD2 identical over 10 bases. The CDR3 length is 15 residues. The trim removed 5 bases at V and 8 bases at J, leaving 9 bases unmatched. The germline V gene encodes CDR1 MNHEY and CDR2 SVGEGT. For the CDR3, the DNA is TGTGCCAGCAGTGGCAATAGCGGGAGGATTGATGAGCAGTTCTTC. Amino acid sequence: CASSGNSGRIDEQFF.

This chain joins TRBV28 and TRBJ2-5, with D tentatively TRBD1 (6 bases). This CDR3 region has 15 residues. V was cut by 5 bases and J by 1 base, with 14 bases left in between. CDR1 MDHEN and CDR2 SYDVKM come from the germline V gene. CDR3 protein: CASSPHEGGQETQYF. As DNA, the CDR3 is TGTGCCAGCAGTCCCCATGAAGGGGGCCAAGAGACCCAGTACTTC.

The chain uses TRBV4-1 and TRBJ1-2; weak D call: TRBD1 (6 bases). Germline V gene lookup returns CDR1 MGHRA and CDR2 YSYEKL. V was shortened by 0 bases and J by 8 bases, with 19 bases between the two germline ends. The CDR3 contains 16 residues. As DNA, the CDR3 is TGCGCCAGCAGCCAAGAAGACAGGCCGCTTCGAAGAGGCTACACCTTC. Its protein is CASSQEDRPLRRGYTF.

This clonotype has just a few counts. The chain's CDR3 is CASSLEVQSHEQFF. Here the CDR3 DNA reads TGCGCCAGCAGCTTGGAGGTCCAAAGCCATGAGCAGTTCTTC. The V gene is TRBV5-1, the J gene TRBJ2-1; D ambiguous. The CDR3 runs 14 residues. Germline loops: CDR1 SGHRS, CDR2 YFSETQ. With 0 bases removed from V and 8 bases from J, the gap between germline ends came to 12 bases.

About this clonotype: A read error is likely, as this CDR3 ends without the conserved phenylalanine or tryptophan. Because the CDR3's place on the DNA is in doubt, the DNA is left out and the CDR3 is given as listed by TCRdb. The J gene is TRBJ1-5, the V gene TRBV7-2. The CDR3 adds up to 10 amino acids, both ends counted. From germline, CDR1 is SGHTA and CDR2 FQGNSA. CDR3 loop: CASSLVCNSA.

The J gene is TRBJ1-1, the V gene TRBV30; TRBD1 is a possible D gene (5 bases). V gave up 2 bases and J gave up 5 bases, with 9 bases separating them. CDR3 length: 12 residues. CDR1 is GTSNPN, CDR2 SVGIG, per germline (reference sequence). As DNA, the CDR3 is TGTGCCTGGAGTATTGGGGGGACTGAAGCTTTCTTT. It yields the protein CAWSIGGTEAFF. Complete variable domain (other parts from reference TRBV30 and TRBJ1-1): SQTIHQWPATLVQPVGSPLSLECTVEGTSNPNLYWYRQAAGRGLQLLFYSVGIGQISSEVPQNLSASRPQDRQFILSSKKLLLSDSGFYLCAWSIGGTEAFFGQGTRLTVV.

The chain uses TRBV4-3 and TRBJ2-2, with D uncertain. The length of the CDR3 is 14 residues. Trimming took off 0 bases at V and 4 bases at J, with 6 bases between the two ends. Germline V lookup: CDR1 LGHNA, CDR2 YSLEER. This chain's CDR3 is CASSQDRVTGELFF. CDR3 sequence (DNA): TGCGCCAGCAGCCAAGATAGGGTCACCGGGGAGCTGTTTTTT.

The CDR3 nucleotides are TGCGCCAGCAGCTTGGCGTACAGGGACCTGAACACCGGGGAGCTGTTTTTT. Translated: CASSLAYRDLNTGELFF. The J gene is TRBJ2-2, the V gene TRBV5-1, with D possibly matching TRBD1 (6 bases). The germline V gene has CDR1 SGHRS and CDR2 YFSETQ. Trimming removed 0 bases at V and 1 base at J, with 13 bases between. This CDR3 is built from 17 residues.

The chain recombines TRBV12-5 with TRBJ2-1; TRBD2 matches 16 bases. The CDR3 has 13 residues. CDR1 is LGHNT and CDR2 is FRNRAP in the germline V gene. J lost 16 bases, V lost 4 bases, and 4 bases had no gene match. This chain's CDR3 is CASGSGLAGGSFF. The CDR3 DNA reads as TGTGCTAGTGGTTCGGGACTAGCGGGAGGGTCCTTCTTC. The entire variable domain, with the rest obtained from reference TRBV12-5 and TRBJ2-1, is as follows: DARVTQTPRHKVTEMGQEVTMRCQPILGHNTVFWYRQTMMQGLELLAYFRNRAPLDDSGMPKDRFSAEMPDATLATLKIQPSEPRDSAVYFCASGSGLAGGSFFGPGTRLTVL.

Only a few counts were recorded for this clonotype. The rearrangement joins TRBV7-9 to TRBJ2-7; D is unclear. Looked up from germline, CDR1 is SEHNR and CDR2 is FQNEAQ (reference sequence). The CDR3 is 15 residues long. Trimming stripped 4 bases from V and 7 bases from J, with 20 bases between. In DNA, the CDR3 is TGTGCCAGCAGCTCCGGGCGGAGCGCAATGAAAGAGCAGTACTTC. Residues: CASSSGRSAMKEQYF.

This clonotype was observed a few times. The chain recombines TRBV29-1 with TRBJ2-1, with 9 bases identical to TRBD1. Germline V CDR1 and CDR2: SQVTM, ANQGSEA. CDR3 length equals 15 residues. The trim removed 4 bases at V and 5 bases at J, leaving 9 bases unmatched. CDR3 sequence (DNA): TGCAGCGTTGTGCTTCGGGACAGGGTCAACAATGAGCAGTTCTTC. Amino acids: CSVVLRDRVNNEQFF.

Points on this clonotype: The junction shows a germline mismatch at one end, possibly a read error. The chain couples TRBV20-1 to TRBJ2-3; 8 nucleotides match TRBD2. This CDR3 comprises 18 residues. Germline V gene sequence: CDR1 DFQATT, CDR2 SNEGSKA (reference sequence). The CDR3 DNA reads TGCAGTGCTAGAGATATTAGCGGGAATTATCCTAGCACAGATACGAAGTATTTT. This gives the protein CSARDISGNYPSTDTKYF.

DNA of the CDR3: TGTGCCAGCAGACCAACACCCGGGACAGCTTCCGAGACCCAGTACTTC. The encoded protein is CASRPTPGTASETQYF. The V gene is TRBV5-6, the J gene TRBJ2-5; 7 bases line up with TRBD1. Looked up from germline, CDR1 is SGHDT and CDR2 is YYEEEE. The length of the CDR3 is 16 residues. V shed 5 bases and J 5 bases; nucleotides not matched to a gene: 15.

This chain links TRBV3-1 with TRBJ2-7; D not resolved. The germline V and J ends were trimmed by 5 bases and 6 bases, with 14 bases remaining between them. Germline lookup yields CDR1 LGHDT and CDR2 YNNKEL (reference sequence). The CDR3 spans 13 residues. The CDR3 DNA reads TGTGCCAGCAGCTTCCAGACCCAGCCCGAGCAGTACTTC. It encodes CASSFQTQPEQYF.

This clonotype came up a few times. The genes are TRBV20-1 and TRBJ2-3, with D perhaps TRBD1 or TRBD2 (5 bases each). This CDR3 is 15 amino acids long. V was trimmed by 0 bases and J by 4 bases, leaving 14 bases between them. Germline lookup yields CDR1 DFQATT and CDR2 SNEGSKA (reference sequence). The CDR3 sequence: CSARDPRGVPDTQYF. CDR3 bases: TGCAGTGCTAGAGATCCGAGGGGCGTCCCAGATACGCAGTATTTT.